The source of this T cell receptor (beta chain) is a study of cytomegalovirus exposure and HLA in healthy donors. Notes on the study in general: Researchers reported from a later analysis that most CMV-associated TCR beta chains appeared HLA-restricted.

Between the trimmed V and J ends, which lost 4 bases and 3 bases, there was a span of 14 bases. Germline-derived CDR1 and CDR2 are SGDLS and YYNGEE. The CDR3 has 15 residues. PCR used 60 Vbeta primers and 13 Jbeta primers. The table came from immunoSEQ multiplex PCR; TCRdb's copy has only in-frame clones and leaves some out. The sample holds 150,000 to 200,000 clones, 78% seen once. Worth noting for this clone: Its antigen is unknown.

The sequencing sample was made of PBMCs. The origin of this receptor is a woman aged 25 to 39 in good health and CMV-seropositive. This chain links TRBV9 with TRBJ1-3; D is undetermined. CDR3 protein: CASSTRHNDGNTIYF. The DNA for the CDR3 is TGTGCCAGCAGCACTCGACACAATGATGGAAACACCATATATTTT.